This is a list of T cell receptor beta chains from one sample in a study of CD8+ T cells in alopecia areata. The table came from immunoSEQ multiplex PCR; TCRdb's copy has only in-frame clones and leaves some out. The sample records 150,000 to 200,000 clones, roughly 60% being singletons. Material: CD4+ T cells sorted from blood, obtained at week 24, from a patient treated with tofacitinib. The receptors here all came from a human donor with alopecia areata. Both conserved end residues are part of each CDR3. D genes are given only for firm matches. Size values are once, few and many counts, or a class for expanded clones, and some rows have none.

abundance	v_gene	j_gene	d_gene	CDR3aa	CDR3nt
-	TRBV4-3	TRBJ2-4	-	CASSQDDGSKNIQYF	TGCGCCAGCAGCCAAGACGACGGGTCAAAAAACATTCAGTACTTC
-	TRBV9	TRBJ2-7	-	CASSTRSTGIEQYF	TGTGCCAGCAGCACCCGCTCTACAGGGATCGAGCAGTACTTC
few	TRBV5-5	TRBJ2-5	TRBD2	CASTRLAAQETQYF	TGTGCCAGCACCAGACTAGCGGCTCAAGAGACCCAGTACTTC
-	TRBV6-5	TRBJ2-5	-	CASRTTNQETQYF	TGTGCCAGCAGAACGACTAACCAAGAGACCCAGTACTTC
few	TRBV6-6	TRBJ2-7	-	CASSGAAQGEQYF	TGTGCCAGCAGTGGAGCCGCACAGGGCGAGCAGTACTTC
-	TRBV11-3	TRBJ2-7	TRBD1	CASRPGQGSYEQYF	TGTGCCAGCAGACCGGGACAGGGATCCTACGAGCAGTACTTC
-	TRBV5-1	TRBJ2-2	-	CASSLDGDTGELFF	TGCGCCAGCAGCTTGGATGGGGACACCGGGGAGCTGTTTTTT
-	TRBV7-9	TRBJ2-3	-	CASSPTPDTQYF	TGTGCCAGCAGCCCCACCCCAGATACGCAGTATTTT
few	TRBV18	TRBJ2-3	TRBD1	CASSRGQGVIDTQYF	TGTGCCAGCTCACGGGGACAGGGAGTGATAGATACGCAGTATTTT
-	TRBV27	TRBJ1-5	-	CASSTGGRDQPQHF	TGTGCCAGCAGTACCGGGGGGAGGGATCAGCCCCAGCATTTT
-	TRBV30	TRBJ2-7	-	CASTIGPEQYF	TGTGCCTCCACCATCGGTCCGGAGCAGTACTTC
-	TRBV29-1	TRBJ1-2	TRBD1	CSARQGANYGYTF	TGCAGCGCACGACAGGGGGCTAACTATGGCTACACCTTC
-	TRBV13	TRBJ1-2	TRBD1	CASRRGGTGTNGGYTF	TGTGCCAGCAGGAGAGGGGGGACAGGGACGAATGGAGGCTACACCTTC
few	TRBV27	TRBJ1-1	-	CASSLKGKFTEAFF	TGTGCCAGCAGTTTAAAGGGTAAATTCACTGAAGCTTTCTTT
once	TRBV27	TRBJ2-3	-	CASSSEGWGDTQYF	TGTGCCAGCAGTTCGGAGGGCTGGGGTGATACGCAGTATTTT
-	TRBV29-1	TRBJ1-5	TRBD1	CSVVTGGTGYQPQHF	TGCAGCGTTGTTACAGGGGGCACGGGCTATCAGCCCCAGCATTTT
few	TRBV30	TRBJ2-6	TRBD1	CAWSHSGQGLSLSGANVLTF	TGTGCCTGGAGTCATTCTGGACAGGGCCTCTCTCTCTCTGGGGCCAACGTCCTGACTTTC
-	TRBV10-3	TRBJ2-1	-	CAISEGGKDEQFF	TGTGCCATCAGTGAGGGCGGTAAAGACGAGCAGTTCTTC
-	TRBV6-1	TRBJ1-4	-	CASSGSRDKLFF	TGTGCCAGCAGTGGTAGTCGGGATAAACTGTTTTTT
-	TRBV2	TRBJ2-5	-	CASSGDTRETQYF	TGTGCCAGCAGCGGGGACACTCGGGAGACCCAGTACTTC
-	TRBV29-1	TRBJ2-5	-	CSVRGLALETQYF	TGCAGCGTTCGAGGTCTAGCGTTGGAGACCCAGTACTTC
-	TRBV7-2	TRBJ1-1	-	CASSPGAPEAFF	TGTGCCAGCAGCCCGGGGGCCCCGGAAGCTTTCTTT
-	TRBV29-1	TRBJ1-1	-	CSTGGGGEAFF	TGCAGCACGGGCGGGGGCGGTGAAGCTTTCTTT
-	TRBV30	TRBJ2-1	-	CAWSATGVNEQFF	TGTGCCTGGAGTGCCACCGGGGTCAATGAGCAGTTCTTC
many	TRBV12-5	TRBJ2-1	-	CASGLVPAGDYNEQFF	TGTGCTAGTGGTTTGGTACCGGCAGGGGATTACAATGAGCAGTTCTTC
-	TRBV18	TRBJ2-7	-	CASSPEALSYEQYF	TGTGCCAGCTCACCGGAGGCCTTATCCTACGAGCAGTACTTC
-	TRBV27	TRBJ2-4	TRBD1	CASSSGGTLAKNIQYF	TGTGCCAGCAGTTCAGGGGGTACCCTAGCCAAAAACATTCAGTACTTC
-	TRBV23-1	TRBJ1-1	-	CASGTDMRRDYEAFF	TGCGCCAGCGGGACCGACATGAGGAGGGACTACGAAGCTTTCTTT
once	TRBV20-1	TRBJ2-4	-	CSASPAGHQYF	TGCAGTGCTTCCCCCGCGGGACACCAGTACTTC
many	TRBV29-1	TRBJ1-2	-	CSVEGGRDNYGYTF	TGCAGCGTTGAGGGCGGTAGGGATAACTATGGCTACACCTTC
-	TRBV9	TRBJ2-7	-	CASSVGSQGYEQYF	TGTGCCAGCAGCGTAGGCTCCCAGGGATACGAGCAGTACTTC
few	TRBV25-1	TRBJ1-6	-	CASSETGGTPLHF	TGTGCCAGCAGTGAGACGGGGGGGACACCCCTCCACTTT
-	TRBV14	TRBJ2-2	-	CASSQKPAGELFF	TGTGCCAGCAGCCAGAAACCGGCCGGGGAGCTGTTTTTT
-	TRBV20-1	TRBJ2-1	-	CSARSNEQFF	TGCAGTGCTAGGAGTAATGAGCAGTTCTTC
-	TRBV19	TRBJ2-1	TRBD1	CASSLTGDNEQFF	TGTGCCAGTAGTTTGACAGGGGATAATGAGCAGTTCTTC
once	TRBV30	TRBJ1-1	-	CAWCPRGDTEAFF	TGTGCCTGGTGCCCCCGAGGGGACACTGAAGCTTTCTTT
few	TRBV29-1	TRBJ1-1	-	CSVGQNTEAFF	TGCAGCGTTGGACAGAACACTGAAGCTTTCTTT
few	TRBV30	TRBJ1-2	TRBD1	CAGSAGTGVGGYTF	TGTGCCGGTAGTGCCGGGACAGGGGTGGGTGGCTACACCTTC
-	TRBV29-1	TRBJ2-2	-	CSVEGHYTGELFF	TGCAGCGTCGAGGGACACTACACCGGGGAGCTGTTTTTT
-	TRBV29-1	TRBJ1-2	-	CSVESAGSGYGYTF	TGCAGCGTTGAATCGGCCGGGTCAGGCTATGGCTACACCTTC
-	TRBV25-1	TRBJ2-7	-	CASSDPGLREQYF	TGTGCCAGCAGTGACCCAGGGCTACGAGAGCAGTACTTC
-	TRBV9	TRBJ2-3	-	CASSYRLADTQYF	TGTGCCAGCAGCTACCGACTAGCAGATACGCAGTATTTT
few	TRBV6-6	TRBJ1-1	-	CASGAPVNTEALF	TGTGCCAGCGGAGCACCGGTGAACACTGAAGCTCTCTTT
-	TRBV9	TRBJ2-2	TRBD2	CASSVEGLATGELFF	TGTGCCAGCAGCGTAGAGGGACTAGCGACCGGGGAGCTGTTTTTT
-	TRBV4-3	TRBJ1-2	-	CASSHRTGINYGYTF	TGCGCCAGCAGCCACCGAACAGGAATTAACTATGGCTACACCTTC